The next 14 T cell receptor beta chains were all read from a single sample in a study of OX40 agonist ivuxolimab in advanced cancers. TCRdb keeps only in-frame clones here, not all; method: immunoSEQ multiplex PCR. The sample yields approximately 71,000 clones, roughly 84% seen once. The sample was CD4+ or CD8+ T cells sorted from blood, taken in a trial of the OX40 agonist ivuxolimab. These receptors came from an adult with an advanced solid tumor such as melanoma, head and neck, liver or kidney cancer.

The CDR3 here is CARGAVEGVGYTEAFF. Written as DNA, the CDR3 is TGTGCCAGGGGCGCGGTAGAGGGGGTGGGGTACACTGAAGCTTTCTTT. V and J are TRBV15 and TRBJ1-1; D may be TRBD1 (6 bases). In germline, CDR1 is LNHNV, CDR2 YYDKDF (reference sequence). The CDR3 is made up of 16 amino acids. V was clipped by 10 bases and J by 3 bases, with 24 bases between them.

The rearrangement uses TRBV10-2 and TRBJ2-6, with 10 nucleotides matching TRBD1. Germline V gives CDR1 WSHSY, CDR2 SAAADI. This CDR3 region has 18 residues. Unmatched junction bases numbered 11, after V lost 6 bases and J lost 3 bases. CDR3 sequence reads: CASRPPWTGGGGANVLTF. The CDR3 coding sequence is TGCGCCAGCAGGCCCCCGTGGACAGGGGGTGGTGGGGCCAACGTCCTGACTTTC.

This rearrangement joins TRBV30 to TRBJ2-7; D possibly corresponds to TRBD1 (6 bases). Trimming took off 0 bases at V and 1 base at J, with 7 bases between the two ends. The V gene's germline CDR1 is GTSNPN and CDR2 SVGIG (reference sequence). The CDR3 covers 13 residues. Written as DNA, the CDR3 is TGTGCCTGGAGTGTGGACAGTTCCTACGAGCAGTACTTC. Residues: CAWSVDSSYEQYF.

The chain recombines TRBV11-2 with TRBJ1-2; D uncertain. Germline CDR1 SGHAT, CDR2 FQNNGV. CDR3 length equals 14 residues. V was clipped by 0 bases and J by 4 bases, with 9 bases between them. Here the CDR3 DNA reads TGTGCCAGCAGCTTAGATATGGAAGCCTATGGCTACACCTTC. It is translated as CASSLDMEAYGYTF.

The rearrangement links TRBV5-1 to TRBJ2-3; D not resolved. The germline V gene encodes CDR1 SGHRS and CDR2 YFSETQ. Trimming left V 2 bases short and J 3 bases short, with 16 bases between. The CDR3 has 16 amino acids. This CDR3 reads CASSFFSSPMTDTQYF. CDR3 coding DNA: TGCGCCAGCAGCTTCTTCTCGTCCCCCATGACAGATACGCAGTATTTT.

The chain combines TRBV11-2 with TRBJ2-2; TRBD2 might be the D (6 bases). In germline, CDR1 is SGHAT, CDR2 FQNNGV. The CDR3 is made up of 16 amino acids. V lost 5 bases, J lost 3 bases, and 16 bases lay in between. CDR3: CASSPWRDVYTGELFF. CDR3 DNA sequence: TGTGCCAGCAGCCCATGGCGGGACGTCTACACCGGGGAGCTGTTTTTT.

This chain uses TRBV28 with TRBJ2-5; D remains ambiguous. The CDR3 consists of 15 residues. The V and J ends lost 6 bases and 2 bases respectively, with 16 bases between them. CDR1 and CDR2 (germline): MDHEN, SYDVKM. DNA for the CDR3: TGTGCCAGCAGCCCTGGGTGGGCCTTGCAAGAGACCCAGTACTTC. Its translation is CASSPGWALQETQYF.

The CDR3: CASSPQGGTEAFF. The CDR3 DNA reads as TGTGCCAGCAGCCCCCAGGGGGGCACTGAAGCTTTCTTT. The chain is built from TRBV7-3 and TRBJ1-1, with 7 bases fitting TRBD1. Per the germline V gene, CDR1 is SGHTA and CDR2 is FQGTGA. This CDR3 has 13 residues. J was trimmed by 4 bases and V by 5 bases; bases with no gene match: 4.

CDR3 sequence: CASSLEGRASYNEQFF. The CDR3 DNA follows: TGTGCCAGCAGCTTAGAGGGGAGGGCCTCCTACAATGAGCAGTTCTTC. V gene TRBV11-2 combines with J gene TRBJ2-1, with 7 bases aligning to TRBD2. This CDR3 spans 16 amino acids. Germline assignment: CDR1 SGHAT and CDR2 FQNNGV. The junction had 2 bases not matched to a gene; V was cut back by 0 bases and J by 0 bases.

The chain joins TRBV28 to TRBJ1-1; D unresolved. This CDR3 region has 12 residues. The V end was cut by 6 bases, the J end by 4 bases, with 9 bases between. From germline, CDR1 is MDHEN and CDR2 SYDVKM. The CDR3 loop is CASSASPTEAFF. CDR3 nucleotides: TGTGCCAGCAGCGCCTCCCCCACTGAAGCTTTCTTT.

The rearrangement joins TRBV15 to TRBJ1-6; D ambiguous. V dropped 7 bases and J dropped 7 bases, with 17 bases sitting between them. The CDR3 has 15 residues. The germline V gene has CDR1 LNHNV and CDR2 YYDKDF (reference sequence). CDR3 loop: CATTSSGPLNSPLHF. In DNA, the CDR3 is TGTGCCACCACCTCCAGCGGGCCATTGAATTCACCCCTCCACTTT.

This clone is a singleton in its sample. The chain links TRBV5-1 to TRBJ1-1; D unresolved. Trimming left V 0 bases short and J 2 bases short, with 8 bases between. CDR3 length: 14 amino acids. CDR1 and CDR2 from the germline V gene are SGHRS and YFSETQ. DNA for the CDR3: TGCGCCAGCAGCTTGGAGGCGGCTAACACTGAAGCTTTCTTT. It specifies CASSLEAANTEAFF.

The chain combines TRBV27 with TRBJ2-3, with 16 bases lining up with TRBD2. CDR1 is MNHEY and CDR2 is SMNVEV in the germline V gene (reference sequence). V dropped 3 bases and J dropped 5; count of bases not matched to a gene: 11. The CDR3 runs 19 residues. This CDR3 is CASSFSGLAGGPGRDTQYF. CDR3 sequence (DNA): TGTGCCAGCAGTTTCTCGGGACTAGCGGGAGGGCCGGGTAGAGATACGCAGTATTTT.

The chain is built from TRBV7-8 and TRBJ2-7; 11 bases fit TRBD2. Germline V gene data show CDR1 as SGHVS and CDR2 as FQNEAQ. CDR3 size: 15 residues. V lost 2 bases to trimming and J lost 4 bases; unmatched junction nucleotides: 4. CDR3 in DNA: TGTGCCAGCAGCTTACGGGTAGCGGGAGGGTACGAGCAGTACTTC. Its translation: CASSLRVAGGYEQYF.